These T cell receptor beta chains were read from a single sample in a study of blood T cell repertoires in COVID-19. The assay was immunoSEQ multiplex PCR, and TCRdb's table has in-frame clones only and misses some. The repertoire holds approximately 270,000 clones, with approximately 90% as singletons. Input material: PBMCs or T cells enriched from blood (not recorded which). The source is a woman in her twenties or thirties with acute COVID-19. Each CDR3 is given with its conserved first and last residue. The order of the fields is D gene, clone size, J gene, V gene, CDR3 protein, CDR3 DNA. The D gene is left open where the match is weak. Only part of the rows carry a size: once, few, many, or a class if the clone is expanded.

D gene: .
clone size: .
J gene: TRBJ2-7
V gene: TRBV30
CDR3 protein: CAWQNQGYEQYF
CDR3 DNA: TGTGCCTGGCAGAATCAGGGGTACGAGCAGTACTTC

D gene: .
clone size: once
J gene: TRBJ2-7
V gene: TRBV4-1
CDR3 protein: CASRDTNYEQYF
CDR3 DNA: TGCGCCAGCCGGGACACAAACTACGAGCAGTACTTC

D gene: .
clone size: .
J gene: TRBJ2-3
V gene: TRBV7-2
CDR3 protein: CASTSGSSMQYF
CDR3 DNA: TGTGCCAGCACCTCGGGGAGCTCGATGCAGTATTTT

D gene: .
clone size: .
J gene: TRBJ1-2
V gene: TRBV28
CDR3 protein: CASSFRDSGNYGYTF
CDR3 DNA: TGTGCCAGCAGTTTCCGTGACAGCGGGAACTATGGCTACACCTTC

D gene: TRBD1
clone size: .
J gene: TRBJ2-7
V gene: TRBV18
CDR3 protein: CASSPKILGTGISYEQYF
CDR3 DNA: TGTGCCAGCTCACCAAAGATATTAGGGACAGGGATTTCCTACGAGCAGTACTTC

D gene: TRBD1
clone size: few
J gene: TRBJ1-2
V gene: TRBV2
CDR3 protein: CASSEFSWDRNLFYGYTF
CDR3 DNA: TGTGCCAGCAGTGAATTTTCCTGGGACAGAAACCTCTTTTATGGCTACACCTTC

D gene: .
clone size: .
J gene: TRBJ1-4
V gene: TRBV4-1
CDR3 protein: CASSQFTDYRVTNEKLFF
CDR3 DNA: TGCGCCAGCAGCCAATTTACCGATTACAGGGTAACTAATGAAAAACTGTTTTTT

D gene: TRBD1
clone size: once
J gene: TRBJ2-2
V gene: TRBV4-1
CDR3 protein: CASSQAQGVDTGELFF
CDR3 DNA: TGCGCCAGCAGCCAAGCACAGGGGGTCGACACCGGGGAGCTGTTTTTT

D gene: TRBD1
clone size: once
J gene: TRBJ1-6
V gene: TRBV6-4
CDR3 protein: CASCQGVNSPLHF
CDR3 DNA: TGTGCCAGTTGCCAGGGGGTGAATTCACCCCTCCACTTT

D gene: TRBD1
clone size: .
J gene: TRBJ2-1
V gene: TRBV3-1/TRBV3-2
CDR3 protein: CASSSGTDSYNEQFF
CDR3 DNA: TGTGCCAGCAGCTCCGGGACAGACTCCTACAATGAGCAGTTCTTC

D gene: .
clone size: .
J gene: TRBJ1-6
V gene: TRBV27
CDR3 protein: CASSPSVNSPLHF
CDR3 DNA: TGTGCCAGCAGTCCAAGCGTAAATTCACCCCTCCACTTT

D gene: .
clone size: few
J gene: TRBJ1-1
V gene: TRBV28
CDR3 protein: CASNPSGVEAFF
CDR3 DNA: TGTGCCAGCAACCCTTCGGGTGTTGAAGCTTTCTTT

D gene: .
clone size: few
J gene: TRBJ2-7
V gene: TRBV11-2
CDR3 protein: CASSSERGPIVVSYEQYF
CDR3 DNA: TGTGCCAGCAGCTCTGAACGAGGTCCGATCGTCGTTTCCTACGAGCAGTACTTC

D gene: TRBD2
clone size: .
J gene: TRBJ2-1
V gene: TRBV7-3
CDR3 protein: CASSLEGLADEQFF
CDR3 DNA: TGTGCCAGCAGCTTAGAGGGACTAGCGGATGAGCAGTTCTTC

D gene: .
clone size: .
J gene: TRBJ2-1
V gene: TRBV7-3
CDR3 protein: CASSPGGSYNEQFF
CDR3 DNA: TGTGCCAGCAGCCCCGGCGGATCCTACAATGAGCAGTTCTTC

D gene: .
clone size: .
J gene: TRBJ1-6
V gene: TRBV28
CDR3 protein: CASSLSDSTRNSPLHF
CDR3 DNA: TGTGCCAGCAGTTTATCGGACAGTACTAGAAATTCACCCCTCCACTTT

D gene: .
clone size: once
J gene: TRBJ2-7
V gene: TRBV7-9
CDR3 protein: CASSPTSSLAYEQYF
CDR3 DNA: TGTGCCAGCAGCCCTACTAGCTCCCTAGCCTACGAGCAGTACTTC

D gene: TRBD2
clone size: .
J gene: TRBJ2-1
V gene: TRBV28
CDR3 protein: CASSLPGLAGGAIHEQFF
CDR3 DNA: TGTGCCAGCAGTTTACCGGGACTAGCGGGAGGAGCCATCCATGAGCAGTTCTTC

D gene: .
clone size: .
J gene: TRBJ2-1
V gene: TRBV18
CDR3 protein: CASTTTGGLSYNEQFF
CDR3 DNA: TGTGCCAGCACGACCACCGGCGGTCTCTCCTACAATGAGCAGTTCTTC

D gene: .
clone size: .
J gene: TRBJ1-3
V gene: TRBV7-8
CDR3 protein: CASSLGLSSDTIYF
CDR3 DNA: TGTGCCAGCAGCTTAGGACTGTCCTCGGACACCATATATTTT

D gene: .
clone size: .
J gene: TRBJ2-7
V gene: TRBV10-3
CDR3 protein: CAISDGLAVVSYEQYF
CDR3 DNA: TGTGCCATCAGTGACGGCCTAGCAGTGGTCTCCTACGAGCAGTACTTC

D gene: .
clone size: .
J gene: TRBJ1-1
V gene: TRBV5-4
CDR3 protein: CASSLTGNTEAFF
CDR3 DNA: TGTGCCAGCAGCTTAACGGGGAACACTGAAGCTTTCTTT

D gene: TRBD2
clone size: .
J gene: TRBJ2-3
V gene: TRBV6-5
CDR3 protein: CASSYPSGGEHTQYF
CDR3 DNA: TGTGCCAGCAGTTACCCCTCCGGGGGGGAGCATACGCAGTATTTT

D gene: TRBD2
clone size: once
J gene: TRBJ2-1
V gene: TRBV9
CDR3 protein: CASSVDGLAGASNEQFF
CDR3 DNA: TGTGCCAGCAGCGTAGACGGACTAGCGGGAGCGTCCAATGAGCAGTTCTTC

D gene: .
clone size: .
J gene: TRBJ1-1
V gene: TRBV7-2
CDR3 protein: CASSQMTAMNTEAFF
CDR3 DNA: TGTGCCAGCAGTCAAATGACAGCCATGAACACTGAAGCTTTCTTT

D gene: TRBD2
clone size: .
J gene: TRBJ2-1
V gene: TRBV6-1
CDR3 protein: CASSEGTSVYNEQFF
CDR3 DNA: TGTGCCAGCAGTGAGGGGACTAGTGTGTACAATGAGCAGTTCTTC

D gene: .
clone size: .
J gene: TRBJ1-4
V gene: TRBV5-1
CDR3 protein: CASSLGATNEKLFF
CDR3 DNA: TGCGCCAGCAGCTTGGGGGCGACTAATGAAAAACTGTTTTTT

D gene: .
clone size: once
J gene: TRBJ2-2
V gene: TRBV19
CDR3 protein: CASSIPRQNTGELFF
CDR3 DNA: TGTGCCAGTAGTATTCCCCGACAGAACACCGGGGAGCTGTTTTTT

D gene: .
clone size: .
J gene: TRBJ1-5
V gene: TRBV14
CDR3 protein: CASSRQGNQPQHF
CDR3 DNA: TGTGCCAGCAGCCGACAGGGCAATCAGCCCCAGCATTTT

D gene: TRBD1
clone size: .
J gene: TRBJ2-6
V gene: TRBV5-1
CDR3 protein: CASSSLSGGSGANVLTF
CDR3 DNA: TGCGCCAGCAGCTCCCTGTCAGGGGGCTCTGGGGCCAACGTCCTGACTTTC

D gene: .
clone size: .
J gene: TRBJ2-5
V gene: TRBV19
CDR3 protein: CASSADRLETQYF
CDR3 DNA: TGTGCCAGTAGTGCCGACAGGCTTGAGACCCAGTACTTC

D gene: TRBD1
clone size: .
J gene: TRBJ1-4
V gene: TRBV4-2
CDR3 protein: CASSQGGDREEKLFF
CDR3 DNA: TGTGCCAGCAGCCAAGGAGGGGACAGGGAAGAAAAACTGTTTTTT

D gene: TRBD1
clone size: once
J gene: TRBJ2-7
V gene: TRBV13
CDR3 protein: CASSPSRTGQGYEQYF
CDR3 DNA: TGTGCCAGCAGCCCCTCGAGGACGGGACAGGGATACGAGCAGTACTTC

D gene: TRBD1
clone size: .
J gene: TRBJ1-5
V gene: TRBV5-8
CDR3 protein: CASTRTGEGQPQHF
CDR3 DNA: TGTGCCAGCACCAGGACAGGGGAGGGTCAGCCCCAGCATTTT

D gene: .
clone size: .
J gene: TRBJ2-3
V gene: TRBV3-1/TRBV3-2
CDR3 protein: CASSQGAGSDTQYF
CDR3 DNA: TGTGCCAGCAGCCAAGGTGCGGGGTCAGATACGCAGTATTTT